These 29 T cell receptor beta chains were sequenced from one sample in a study of regulatory T cells in long-lasting Graves disease. Construction of TCR beta libraries relied on iRepertoire HTBI primers and on Arm-PCR targeting CDR3 regions. TCRdb itself ran the multiplex PCR reads through MiXCR, one entry per CDR3 protein. The sample lists about 350,000 distinct CDR3 sequences, roughly 16% occurring once. Regarding time point: newly diagnosed GD, antithyroid drugs for less than 3 months. RNA isolated from PBMCs was used to make the TCR library. These data are also associated with another study on T cells in Graves' hyperthyroidism and ophthalmopathy.

Sequences were derived from peripheral blood mononuclear cells (PBMCs), sampled at new diagnosis, from a patient treated with antithyroid drugs. The receptors shown here come from a woman younger than 30 with Graves disease.

This clonotype has ten or more counts. The chain recombines TRBV11-2 with TRBJ2-7, with 9 bases lining up with TRBD2. The germline CDR1 and CDR2 sequences are SGHAT and FQNNGV. The CDR3 length is 16 residues. Trimming cost V 5 bases and J 3 bases; bases outside gene matches: 11. This CDR3 reads CASSPKASGTFYEQYF. The DNA of the CDR3 is TGTGCCAGCAGCCCTAAGGCTAGCGGGACGTTCTACGAGCAGTACTTC.

On this clonotype itself: A read error is likely, as this CDR3 ends without the conserved phenylalanine or tryptophan. The DNA is omitted, as the CDR3 cannot be located on it reliably, and the CDR3 follows TCRdb's listing. The J gene is TRBJ2-1, the V gene TRBV3-1; the table's D call of TRBD2 was not tested on the DNA. Germline CDR1 and CDR2: LGHDT and YNNKEL (reference sequence). The CDR3 is made up of 8 amino acids, end residues included. The CDR3 sequence: CASSQDRT.

This clonotype was recorded at least ten times. The CDR3 DNA reads TGTGCCAGCAGCCAAGATGAGGGAGGGAATTCACCCCTCCACTTT. It translates to CASSQDEGGNSPLHF. The V and J genes are TRBV3-1 and TRBJ1-6; the D is unclear. V lost 0 bases, J lost 7 bases, and 10 bases lay in between. The CDR3 extends over 15 amino acids. Germline lookup yields CDR1 LGHDT and CDR2 YNNKEL (reference sequence).

V is TRBV4-1 and J is TRBJ2-2; 7 positions agree with TRBD2. Per germline, CDR1 MGHRA and CDR2 YSYEKL. The CDR3 is made up of 16 amino acids. V trimming: 5 bases; J trimming: 2 bases; junction bases outside the gene matches: 8. The CDR3, as DNA: TGCGCCAGCAGCTCTCCCGGGGGGACCAACACCGGGGAGCTGTTTTTT. Translated: CASSSPGGTNTGELFF.

In this sample, this clonotype turned up a few times. The J gene is TRBJ1-1, the V gene TRBV19; tentative D call: TRBD1 (5 bases). Germline lookup yields CDR1 LNHDA and CDR2 SQIVND (reference sequence). V was pared by 0 bases and J by 2 bases, with 13 bases between. The CDR3 sequence is 16 residues long. In nucleotides, the CDR3 is TGTGCCAGTAGTATAGAGTCGTCGGGGGAAAACACTGAAGCTTTCTTT. The encoded protein is CASSIESSGENTEAFF.

Ten or more counts support this clonotype. The gene calls are TRBV20-1 and TRBJ2-7; 12 nucleotides align to TRBD2. Unmatched junction bases numbered 8, after V lost 6 bases and J lost 5 bases. CDR3 length equals 14 residues. Germline-derived CDR1 and CDR2 are DFQATT and SNEGSKA (reference sequence). For the CDR3, the DNA is TGCAGTGCCGTCGGACTAGCGGGATACCACGAGCAGTACTTC. As protein: CSAVGLAGYHEQYF.

This clonotype was seen repeatedly, ten times or more. The chain recombines TRBV6-2 or TRBV6-3 with TRBJ2-7; 7 nucleotides line up with TRBD1. Germline V gene sequence: CDR1 MNHEY, CDR2 SVGEGT. This CDR3 is built from 15 residues. J was trimmed by 6 bases and V by 2 bases; bases with no gene match: 10. This CDR3 reads CASSYPKGQPFEQYF. DNA of the CDR3: TGTGCCAGCAGTTACCCCAAGGGACAGCCTTTCGAGCAGTACTTC.

The V and J genes are TRBV3-1 and TRBJ2-2, with D perhaps matching TRBD1 or TRBD2 (5 bases each). CDR3 length equals 17 residues. Germline loops: CDR1 LGHDT, CDR2 YNNKEL (reference sequence). The V and J ends lost 1 base and 8 bases respectively, with 20 bases between them. CDR3 sequence reads: CASSQASGTVYQGELFF. CDR3 bases: TGTGCCAGCAGCCAAGCCTCGGGGACGGTATATCAGGGGGAGCTGTTTTTT.

In this sample, this clonotype turned up a few times. The gene calls are TRBV5-1 and TRBJ1-1; the D gene is possibly TRBD1 (5 bases). CDR1 SGHRS and CDR2 YFSETQ come from the germline V gene. The V end was cut by 5 bases, the J end by 4 bases, with 18 bases between. The CDR3 spans 15 residues. The DNA for the CDR3 is TGCGCCAGCAGGATAGGTTGGGGGGTTGGCACTGAAGCTTTCTTT. Translated, it gives CASRIGWGVGTEAFF.

The chain uses TRBV29-1 and TRBJ2-7; D possibly corresponds to TRBD1 (6 bases). Germline values: CDR1 SQVTM, CDR2 ANQGSEA. The length of the CDR3 is 14 residues. V was trimmed by 3 bases and J by 4 bases, leaving 16 bases between them. The CDR3 DNA follows: TGCAGCGTTGAGGCTCCGGGACACTCGTACGAGCAGTACTTC. This sequence encodes CSVEAPGHSYEQYF.

This clonotype was seen ten or more times. The chain couples TRBV30 to TRBJ1-1; tentatively, D is TRBD1 (5 bases). This CDR3 spans 14 amino acids. Trimming removed 0 bases at V and 3 bases at J, with 11 bases between. Per germline, CDR1 GTSNPN and CDR2 SVGIG (reference sequence). This chain's CDR3 is CAWSVSGLDTEAFF. The CDR3 nucleotides are TGTGCCTGGAGTGTATCAGGGTTGGACACTGAAGCTTTCTTT.

The V call is TRBV4-2, the J call TRBJ2-1, with D possibly TRBD2 on 5 matching bases. V lost 7 bases to trimming and J lost 2 bases, with 18 bases between them. CDR1 and CDR2 from the germline V gene are LGHNA and YNFKEQ. This CDR3 spans 16 amino acids. The CDR3 sequence: CASTPTTSGAYNEQFF. The CDR3 nucleotides are TGTGCCAGCACTCCGACTACGAGCGGAGCCTACAATGAGCAGTTCTTC.

The sample holds a few counts of this clonotype. This chain connects TRBV10-3 to TRBJ2-7; tentative D call: TRBD2 (7 bases). There are 13 residues in the CDR3. In germline, CDR1 is ENHRY, CDR2 SYGVKD. Trimming stripped 8 bases from V and 1 base from J, with 12 bases between. CDR3 sequence: CAIRGAASYEQYF. The CDR3 coding sequence is TGTGCCATCCGGGGGGCAGCATCCTACGAGCAGTACTTC.

This clonotype was recorded at least ten times. The chain links TRBV28 to TRBJ2-7; D tentatively reads TRBD1 or TRBD2 (5 bases each). The CDR3 sequence is 11 residues long. V dropped 8 bases and J dropped 5 bases, with 10 bases sitting between them. Germline V gene data show CDR1 as MDHEN and CDR2 as SYDVKM. The CDR3 nucleotides are TGTGCCAGCGGGGGAGTCCACGAGCAGTACTTC. Its protein is CASGGVHEQYF.

This clonotype has at least ten counts. The genes are TRBV27 and TRBJ1-5, with TRBD1 as a possible D gene (5 bases). The germline CDR1 and CDR2 sequences are MNHEY and SMNVEV (reference sequence). Trimming left V 6 bases short and J 0 bases short, with 9 bases between. This CDR3 region has 14 residues. In nucleotides, the CDR3 is TGTGCCAGCAGGACAGTATATAGCAATCAGCCCCAGCATTTT. It encodes CASRTVYSNQPQHF.

The sample holds many counts of this clonotype. The V call is TRBV20-1, the J call TRBJ2-3; D is perhaps TRBD2 (6 bases). The V gene's germline CDR1 is DFQATT and CDR2 SNEGSKA (reference sequence). V was clipped by 3 bases and J by 8 bases, with 15 bases between them. CDR3 length: 13 amino acids. CDR3 DNA: TGCAGTGCTAGTGGTCGGGAGCTGGTTACGCAGTATTTT. The encoded protein is CSASGRELVTQYF.

The chain has TRBV6-1 and TRBJ1-5; D remains unclear. CDR1 and CDR2 from the germline V gene are MNHNS and SASEGT. This CDR3 comprises 15 residues. Between the trimmed V and J ends, which lost 6 bases and 0 bases, there was a span of 12 bases. CDR3 loop: CASRPREYSNQPQHF. The CDR3 DNA reads TGTGCCAGCAGACCCCGGGAGTATAGCAATCAGCCCCAGCATTTT.

This clonotype showed up many times. V usage is TRBV30 and J usage is TRBJ1-2, with a weak D call TRBD1 (6 bases). Trimming removed 7 bases at V and 8 bases at J, with 17 bases between. Germline-derived CDR1 and CDR2 are GTSNPN and SVGIG (reference sequence). The CDR3 runs to 12 residues. CDR3 nucleotide sequence: TGTGCCTTGATAGCAGGGGTTCGGGGCTACACCTTC. Protein: CALIAGVRGYTF. The full variable domain, with the rest looked up from reference TRBV30 and TRBJ1-2, is SQTIHQWPATLVQPVGSPLSLECTVEGTSNPNLYWYRQAAGRGLQLLFYSVGIGQISSEVPQNLSASRPQDRQFILSSKKLLLSDSGFYLCALIAGVRGYTFGSGTRLTVV.

This clonotype was seen a few times. The V call is TRBV27, the J call TRBJ2-7; D is undetermined. Germline CDR1 MNHEY, CDR2 SMNVEV (reference sequence). Trimming pared 8 bases from V and 5 bases from J, leaving 13 bases between. The CDR3 consists of 12 residues. In nucleotides, the CDR3 is TGTGCCAGCGGTCTATCAGAGAACGAGCAGTACTTC. Translating it yields CASGLSENEQYF.

This clonotype was seen at least ten times. J is TRBJ2-1 and V is TRBV2, with 11 bases identical to TRBD2. CDR3 length: 17 residues. Germline V gene lookup returns CDR1 SNHLY and CDR2 FYNNEI. V lost 3 bases and J lost 7; bases outside the gene matches: 11. CDR3 in amino acids: CASSDLGASGRNNEQFF. DNA for the CDR3: TGTGCCAGCAGTGACCTGGGGGCTAGCGGGAGGAATAATGAGCAGTTCTTC.

The sample holds many counts of this clonotype. V gene TRBV13 combines with J gene TRBJ2-1; TRBD2 matches at 9 bases. Germline assignment: CDR1 PRHDT and CDR2 FYEKMQ (reference sequence). V lost 2 bases and J lost 5; bases outside the gene matches: 4. The CDR3 totals 15 residues. The CDR3 reads CASSLMSGGHNEQFF. CDR3 bases: TGTGCCAGCAGCTTAATGAGCGGGGGGCACAATGAGCAGTTCTTC.

This clonotype was detected only a few times. CDR3 in DNA: TGCGCCAGCAGCCAAGAGCCCGGGACAGGGGGCTCGAGGACTGAAGCTTTCTTT. It encodes CASSQEPGTGGSRTEAFF. The V and J genes are TRBV4-1 and TRBJ1-1; 12 bases are a match to TRBD1. The CDR3 is made up of 18 amino acids. The germline CDR1 and CDR2 sequences are MGHRA and YSYEKL. The ends lost 0 bases at V and 5 bases at J; junction bases unmatched: 10.

This clonotype was found many times. This chain connects TRBV7-9 to TRBJ2-1; no reliable D call. Trimming took off 1 base at V and 2 bases at J, with 18 bases between the two ends. The CDR3 has 18 amino acids. Per the germline V gene, CDR1 is SEHNR and CDR2 is FQNEAQ (reference sequence). CDR3 sequence reads: CASSLGVASIVTYNEQFF. The CDR3 DNA follows: TGTGCCAGCAGCTTAGGAGTTGCGTCAATTGTAACCTACAATGAGCAGTTCTTC.

This clonotype was recorded at least ten times. The chain combines TRBV15 with TRBJ2-7; 7 bases agree with TRBD2. CDR3 length equals 16 residues. Germline CDR1 and CDR2: LNHNV and YYDKDF (reference sequence). V lost 2 bases, J lost 2 bases, and 9 bases stayed unmatched. In DNA form, the CDR3 reads TGTGCCACCAGCAGACCCAGCGGGGACGATACCTACGAGCAGTACTTC. Translating it yields CATSRPSGDDTYEQYF.

This clonotype was observed many times. V usage is TRBV30 and J usage is TRBJ2-7; 10 nucleotides line up with TRBD1. The CDR3 contains 17 residues. J was trimmed by 2 bases and V by 2 bases; bases with no gene match: 12. The V gene's germline CDR1 is GTSNPN and CDR2 SVGIG (reference sequence). Written as DNA, the CDR3 is TGTGCCTGGAGTTCTTTTATGGGACAGGGGAGAACCTACGAGCAGTACTTC. It encodes CAWSSFMGQGRTYEQYF.

The sample holds a few counts of this clonotype. J is TRBJ2-7 and V is TRBV6-1, with 10 nucleotides matching TRBD2. Germline CDR1 and CDR2: MNHNS and SASEGT. The CDR3 consists of 15 residues. The trim removed 10 bases at V and 0 bases at J, leaving 9 bases unmatched. As DNA, the CDR3 is TGTGCCACCTACTCGGGACTAGCGAGCTCCTACGAGCAGTACTTC. Translated: CATYSGLASSYEQYF.

This clonotype was seen at least ten times. The V call is TRBV18, the J call TRBJ1-1; D gene unclear. CDR1 KGHSH and CDR2 LQKENI come from the germline V gene. The V end was cut by 1 base, the J end by 1 base, with 7 bases between. The CDR3 is 14 residues long. CDR3 in amino acids: CASSPQSENTEAFF. The DNA for the CDR3 is TGTGCCAGCTCACCACAGTCAGAGAACACTGAAGCTTTCTTT.

The rearrangement links TRBV3-1 to TRBJ1-3, with 7 nucleotides matching TRBD1. Germline V lookup: CDR1 LGHDT, CDR2 YNNKEL (reference sequence). V was clipped by 4 bases and J by 2 bases; unmatched bases: 5. The CDR3 is made up of 15 amino acids. The CDR3 sequence: CASSLWTGPGNTIYF. CDR3 DNA sequence: TGTGCCAGCAGCCTATGGACAGGACCTGGAAACACCATATATTTT. Supplemented by reference TRBV3-1 and TRBJ1-3, the full variable domain reads DTAVSQTPKYLVTQMGNDKSIKCEQNLGHDTMYWYKQDSKKFLKIMFSYNNKELIINETVPNRFSPKSPDKAHLNLHINSLELGDSAVYFCASSLWTGPGNTIYFGEGSWLTVV.

This rearrangement joins TRBV5-6 to TRBJ1-1; 7 bases are shared with TRBD1. The V segment lost 6 bases and the J segment 3 bases; nucleotides outside the gene matches: 8. From germline, CDR1 is SGHDT and CDR2 YYEEEE. CDR3 size: 14 residues. For the CDR3, the DNA is TGTGCCAGCACCCGACAGGGATGGGACACTGAAGCTTTCTTT. It encodes CASTRQGWDTEAFF.